What follows is one T cell receptor beta chain and its context. Its specificity is unknown. The survey-level immunoSEQ assay was used. Using immunoSEQ multiplex PCR, the repertoire was profiled, and TCRdb retains in-frame clones only, with some absent. The table has 50,000 to 65,000 clones, 70% to 90% seen once. V gave up 5 bases and J gave up 6 bases; unmatched junction bases: 9. The CDR3 consists of 14 residues. Germline V gene data show CDR1 as LNHDA and CDR2 as SQIVND (reference sequence). This sample was included in a study of pediatric ulcerative colitis. Study summary: Fewer than 10 patients showed pancolitis and two showed left-sided colitis. Study findings and constraints: Rectal repertoires separated controls, mild-moderate and acute severe colitis.

Sequences were obtained from blood. V gene TRBV19 combines with J gene TRBJ1-1; 7 nucleotides align to TRBD1. The receptor was isolated from a boy aged 10-17 years with severe ulcerative colitis. The CDR3 DNA sequence: TGTGCCAGTAGTCTCAGCAGGGACAGTGCTGAAGCTTTCTTT. Its protein is CASSLSRDSAEAFF.